This entry concerns a single T cell receptor beta chain. The antigen remains undetermined. Libraries were UMI-labeled 5' RACE TRB cDNA. TCRdb re-called the 5' RACE reads, yielding one record per CDR3 amino acid sequence without DNA. Recorded for this sample: more than 50,000 distinct CDR3 sequences. Germline V gene sequence: CDR1 LGHNA, CDR2 YSLEER. The CDR3 runs to 17 residues. This sample was taken from a study of CXCR3-negative and CXCR3-positive naive CD8 T cells. Study outcomes and limitations: Naive CXCR3-positive cells had TRB CDR3s more hydrophobic than those of CXCR3-negative naive cells.

Sequencing input: naive CXCR3- CD8+ T cells from blood. Subset given: CD45RO-CCR7+CD27+CD95- naive CD8+ T cells lacking CXCR3 (TNR3-). V and J are TRBV4-3 and TRBJ2-1; the D call of TRBD2 rests on TCRdb alone, since no DNA is present to check it. The sequence came from a human donor in good health. Some clones in this sample may be carry-over from other donors' samples. CDR3 sequence: CASSHGTSGGPYNEQFF.